This is a list of T cell receptor beta chains from one sample in a study of blood T cell repertoires in COVID-19. Clones were read by immunoSEQ multiplex PCR, and TCRdb kept only the in-frame ones, dropping some. The sample carries around 86,000 clones, roughly 85% recorded once. Sequenced input: peripheral blood. All receptors derive from a man aged 80 or over with acute or convalescent COVID-19. CDR3s include the opening cysteine and the closing phenylalanine or tryptophan. A D gene is named only where the DNA matches it firmly.

CDR3aa: CASSFEGRDYGYTF
CDR3nt: TGTGCCAGCAGTTTCGAGGGAAGAGACTATGGCTACACCTTC
d_gene: .
j_gene: TRBJ1-2
v_gene: TRBV28

CDR3aa: CASSPPGTRGYEQYF
CDR3nt: TGTGCCAGCAGTCCTCCCGGGACTAGGGGCTACGAGCAGTACTTC
d_gene: TRBD2
j_gene: TRBJ2-7
v_gene: TRBV5-6

CDR3aa: CAWSVSLRGQETQYF
CDR3nt: TGTGCCTGGAGTGTAAGCCTCAGGGGACAAGAGACCCAGTACTTC
d_gene: .
j_gene: TRBJ2-5
v_gene: TRBV30

CDR3aa: CASKESRPRTDTQYF
CDR3nt: TGTGCCAGCAAGGAGTCGAGACCTCGCACAGATACGCAGTATTTT
d_gene: .
j_gene: TRBJ2-3
v_gene: TRBV28

CDR3aa: CASSFGTGGMNTEAFF
CDR3nt: TGCGCCAGCAGCTTTGGGACAGGTGGCATGAACACTGAAGCTTTCTTT
d_gene: TRBD1
j_gene: TRBJ1-1
v_gene: TRBV5-1

CDR3aa: CATRDREGSPLHF
CDR3nt: TGTGCCACCAGGGACAGGGAAGGTTCACCCCTCCACTTT
d_gene: TRBD1
j_gene: TRBJ1-6
v_gene: TRBV24-1

CDR3aa: CASSGPGHYGHF
CDR3nt: TGTGCCAGCAGTGGCCCGGGACACTACGGGCATTTT
d_gene: .
j_gene: TRBJ1-5
v_gene: TRBV28

CDR3aa: CASSGQGIRETQYF
CDR3nt: TGTGCCAGCAGTGGACAGGGGATACGAGAGACCCAGTACTTC
d_gene: TRBD1
j_gene: TRBJ2-5
v_gene: TRBV28

CDR3aa: CASSSRGMNTEAFF
CDR3nt: TGTGCCAGCAGCTCCAGGGGCATGAACACTGAAGCTTTCTTT
d_gene: .
j_gene: TRBJ1-1
v_gene: TRBV11-3

CDR3aa: CASSFQTGSGTEAFF
CDR3nt: TGTGCCAGCAGCTTCCAGACAGGTTCGGGCACTGAAGCTTTCTTT
d_gene: .
j_gene: TRBJ1-1
v_gene: TRBV7-9

CDR3aa: CAHRGRGRDTEAFF
CDR3nt: TGCGCCCACCGAGGAAGGGGGCGGGACACTGAAGCTTTCTTT
d_gene: TRBD1
j_gene: TRBJ1-1
v_gene: TRBV10-1

CDR3aa: CASSKSDSGAPREEQYF
CDR3nt: TGTGCCAGCAGCAAATCGGATAGCGGGGCCCCTCGAGAGGAGCAGTACTTC
d_gene: .
j_gene: TRBJ2-7
v_gene: TRBV21-1

CDR3aa: CASRLDRVGGYTF
CDR3nt: TGTGCCAGCAGGCTGGACAGGGTGGGTGGCTACACCTTC
d_gene: TRBD1
j_gene: TRBJ1-2
v_gene: TRBV12-3/TRBV12-4

CDR3aa: CASRPGGGAGGYTF
CDR3nt: TGTGCCAGCCGCCCGGGTGGGGGGGCAGGTGGCTACACCTTC
d_gene: .
j_gene: TRBJ1-2
v_gene: TRBV28

CDR3aa: CASSSPGIGELFF
CDR3nt: TGTGCCAGCAGTTCCCCCGGTATCGGGGAGCTGTTTTTT
d_gene: .
j_gene: TRBJ2-2
v_gene: TRBV28

CDR3aa: CASREDRGGNQPQHF
CDR3nt: TGTGCCAGCAGAGAGGACAGGGGAGGCAATCAGCCCCAGCATTTT
d_gene: TRBD1
j_gene: TRBJ1-5
v_gene: TRBV6-5